A selection of T cell receptor beta chains follows, all from one sample in a study of blood T cell repertoires in COVID-19. Clones were sequenced by immunoSEQ multiplex PCR, and TCRdb holds only the in-frame ones, with some missing. The sample has 200,000 to 250,000 clones, around 84% seen once. The sequenced sample was peripheral blood. These receptors came from a man between 60 and 70 years old with acute or convalescent COVID-19. The CDR3 runs from the conserved cysteine through the conserved F or W. A D gene is named only where the DNA matches it firmly. Size is omitted from some rows. Given values are once, few, many or a class for expanded clones.

j_call d_call clone_size v_call cdr3_nt cdr3_aa
TRBJ1-1 NA NA TRBV2 TGTGCCAGCAGTGAATTGGCGGTTTCCACTGAAGCTTTCTTT CASSELAVSTEAFF
TRBJ2-7 TRBD1 NA TRBV27 TGTGCCAGCAGTCTACCGGGACAGTCCTACGAGCAGTACTTC CASSLPGQSYEQYF
TRBJ2-7 TRBD1 once TRBV9 TGTGCCAGCAGCGCAACGACAGGGTACGAGCAGTACTTC CASSATTGYEQYF
TRBJ2-3 NA once TRBV5-1 TGCGCCAGCAGCTTGGGTCTAGCCTTAGATACGCAGTATTTT CASSLGLALDTQYF
TRBJ2-5 NA NA TRBV13 TGTGCCAGCAGCTTAGCATCGCAGCAAGAGACCCAGTACTTC CASSLASQQETQYF
TRBJ1-1 NA NA TRBV9 TGTGCCAGCAGCGTCTTGGGGGGGCACACTGAAGCTTTCTTT CASSVLGGHTEAFF
TRBJ1-6 TRBD1 few TRBV4-3 TGCGCCAGCAGCCAAGATCGGGGAACAGGGGGCGCAAGATCACCCCTCCACTTT CASSQDRGTGGARSPLHF
TRBJ2-3 NA NA TRBV5-1 TGCGCCAGCCGAGTCCTTTCTAGCGGCACAGATACGCAGTATTTT CASRVLSSGTDTQYF
TRBJ2-7 NA NA TRBV7-3 TGTGCCAGCAGCCTAGGAGCTTCCTACGAGCAGTACTTC CASSLGASYEQYF
TRBJ2-3 NA NA TRBV12-5 TGTGCTAGTGGGACTGGCGATACGCAGTATTTT CASGTGDTQYF
TRBJ1-2 NA NA TRBV5-1 TGCGCCAGCAGCTCGCGCCAGGGCGGATATGGCTACACCTTC CASSSRQGGYGYTF
TRBJ2-3 TRBD1 NA TRBV30 TGTGCCTGGAGTGGGGACAGGGGAAGGGCAGATACGCAGTATTTT CAWSGDRGRADTQYF
TRBJ2-5 TRBD2 once TRBV5-1 TGCGCCAGCTCTCTGGCGGGGGGCCGAGAGACCCAGTACTTC CASSLAGGRETQYF
TRBJ2-7 NA NA TRBV20-1 TGCAGTGGCAGGGCAGGTGAGCAGTACTTC CSGRAGEQYF
TRBJ2-1 TRBD2 NA TRBV2 TGTGCCAGCAGTGAAGCGCGGCGTTTGAGCGGGGGTTACAATGAGCAGTTCTTC CASSEARRLSGGYNEQFF
TRBJ1-6 NA NA TRBV19 TGTGCCAGCCACAGCTTCTATAATTCACCCCTCCACTTT CASHSFYNSPLHF
TRBJ2-3 NA NA TRBV28 TGTGCCAGCAGTAAGGGACAATATAGCACAGATACGCAGTATTTT CASSKGQYSTDTQYF